The clone carrying this TCR beta chain was counted only a few times. The source of the sample is a study of identical twins. Germline CDR1 is SGHRS and CDR2 is YFSETQ. This CDR3 is 15 amino acids long. V was clipped by 7 bases and J by 3 bases, with 19 bases between them. In TCRdb, the 5' RACE reads were re-called with MiXCR into one record per CDR3 protein. The sample lists fewer than 900,000 distinct CDR3 sequences; 15% to 20% were seen once. This sample also appeared in a second study, on T cells expressing NK-cell markers. As that report states: From sorted CD3+CD56+NKG2C+, CD3+CD56+NKG2C- and CD3+CD56-NKG2C+ T cells came the TCR beta repertoires. Among eight sequenced donors, seven carried HCMV seropositivity while one was seronegative.

The TCR comes from a woman aged 18-29 years in good health. What was sequenced was PBMCs. This chain joins TRBV5-1 and TRBJ1-1; the D gene is possibly TRBD1 (5 bases). The CDR3 nucleotides read TGCGCCAGCCGGCGGGGGGAAAGTTTGGACACTGAAGCTTTCTTT. It translates to CASRRGESLDTEAFF.